This T cell receptor beta chain was sequenced for a study of molecular identifiers for immune sequencing clone quantification. About the study: Across replicate runs, RNA obtained from 20,000 or 100,000 naive CD8 cells was divided into five, with four undergoing sequencing.

V lost 6 bases, J lost 4 bases, and 10 bases lay in between. The CDR3 runs to 12 residues. A CD8+CD4-CCR7+CD45RA+ gate was used to sort naive CD8 T cells. From the PCR reads, TCRdb called clonotypes with MiXCR, one entry per CDR3 protein. The data hold a few hundred thousand distinct CDR3 sequences, with under 25% observed a single time. This clonotype was detected many times. The clonotype originates from a human donor in good health. Some libraries in this study had Jurkat cell RNA spiked in. The sequencing sample was made of naive CD8+ T cells from blood, with Jurkat cell RNA spiked in. Subset defined: FACS-sorted CD8+CD4-CCR7+CD45RA+ naive T cells. This sequence joins TRBV12-3 or TRBV12-4 and TRBJ2-7; D might be TRBD1 or TRBD2, each matching 5 bases. CDR3 in amino acids: CASSTGPYEQYF. DNA of the CDR3: TGTGCCAGCAGCACGGGGCCATACGAGCAGTACTTC.